The rows below give T cell receptor beta chains drawn from one sample of a study of T cells expressing NK-cell markers. With the 5' RACE reads reprocessed, TCRdb shows one record per CDR3 protein and no DNA. The sample has 150,000 to 180,000 distinct CDR3 sequences. Sequenced material: blood T cells: a sorted CD56 or NKG2C T cell subset, CD4+ or CD8+ T cells, or bulk PBMC T cells (not recorded which). The source of these receptors is a woman in her 50s in good health. Each CDR3 is given with its conserved first and last residue.

v_call	j_call	cdr3_aa
TRBV7-8	TRBJ2-1	CASSSTSGLYNEQFF
TRBV19	TRBJ2-1	CASRGSHNEQFF
TRBV24-1	TRBJ2-2	CATMGQMNTGELFF
TRBV7-8	TRBJ2-3	CASGRGTSTDTQYF
TRBV7-9	TRBJ2-1	CASSFSGREQFF
TRBV12-3/TRBV12-4	TRBJ2-4	CASSRMRQLQYF
TRBV4-1	TRBJ1-4	CASSQEWDEKLFF
TRBV5-1	TRBJ2-7	CASAFAGGPREQYF
TRBV12-3/TRBV12-4	TRBJ1-6	CASSSRVEYNSPLHF
TRBV4-1	TRBJ1-2	CASSQEIRSGSNYGYTF
TRBV27	TRBJ2-7	CASSNGPLGEQYF
TRBV7-8	TRBJ1-3	CASSLAGRDGAGNTIYF
TRBV27	TRBJ2-3	CASSSGWTDTQYF
TRBV20-1	TRBJ2-3	CSAKIRRISDTQYF
TRBV20-1	TRBJ2-1	CSARSLLADLVSEQFF
TRBV5-1	TRBJ1-1	CASSLVGELNTEAFF
TRBV10-2	TRBJ2-5	CASSEGRDETQYF
TRBV30	TRBJ1-1	CAWTGTQNTEAFF
TRBV7-6	TRBJ2-7	CASSYGQGSYEQYF
TRBV5-1	TRBJ2-7	CASSPYPDRKNEQYF
TRBV11-2	TRBJ2-1	CASSLPASHNEQFF
TRBV7-9	TRBJ2-3	CASSFSQAYTDTQYF
TRBV12-3/TRBV12-4	TRBJ2-7	CASGISYEQYF
TRBV20-1	TRBJ2-3	CSATRGSTDTQYF
TRBV12-3/TRBV12-4	TRBJ2-2	CASSQNFGGELFF
TRBV12-3/TRBV12-4	TRBJ2-1	CASSPPGTSFGFF
TRBV6-2/TRBV6-3	TRBJ2-1	CASSDPGALGNEQFF
TRBV3-1	TRBJ2-7	CASSQDFRRPIYEQYF
TRBV7-9	TRBJ2-1	CASSLELREQFF
TRBV5-5	TRBJ2-3	CASSWTSRDRTDTQYF
TRBV29-1	TRBJ2-7	CSVVFPGLAGVPYF
TRBV12-3/TRBV12-4	TRBJ2-1	CASSPDGLEGYNEQFF
TRBV9	TRBJ2-2	CASSEPGQGETGELFF
TRBV18	TRBJ2-5	CASSPPVRGDQETQYF
TRBV13	TRBJ2-1	CASTLGLPNEQFF
TRBV4-1	TRBJ2-2	CASSQDLQAGELFF
TRBV7-9	TRBJ2-1	CASMASFTKGLANEQFF
TRBV6-5	TRBJ2-1	CAAGGANEQFF
TRBV2	TRBJ2-7	CASSPGPSYEQYF
TRBV6-6	TRBJ2-5	CASTPVGETQYF
TRBV11-2	TRBJ2-3	CASSSTGTDTQYF
TRBV5-4	TRBJ1-2	CASSLEQGAVIGESYGYTF
TRBV6-1	TRBJ1-2	CASSYPNGTVYGYTF
TRBV4-1	TRBJ1-1	CASSQGRLSEAFF
TRBV29-1	TRBJ2-5	CSVESGAGVIQETQYF
TRBV12-5	TRBJ2-1	CASGYIDEQFF
TRBV5-4	TRBJ2-7	CASSFRTSGMEQYF
TRBV19	TRBJ2-5	CASGGTGGEEETQYF
TRBV4-1	TRBJ2-5	CASSRGAGGLQETQYF
TRBV21-1	TRBJ1-5	CASSKGPNQPQHF
TRBV7-9	TRBJ2-2	CASSSYALGLKTGELFF
TRBV27	TRBJ2-1	CASSLANPHNEQFF
TRBV15	TRBJ2-3	CATSRANRGIADTQYF
TRBV15	TRBJ2-1	CATSRGVTRDKAEQFF
TRBV9	TRBJ1-4	CASSGTGWTNEKLFF
TRBV15	TRBJ1-5	CATSRVGQEPQHF
TRBV7-3	TRBJ2-1	CASSPGVPYNEQFF
TRBV6-2/TRBV6-3	TRBJ2-5	CASSHKPGTSVAWGETQYF
TRBV2	TRBJ1-1	CASSPHRVEAFF